This T cell receptor beta chain comes out of a study of human T cells and chemical hapten exposure. Study-level results: No shift was seen in TCRs above 1 in 1000 frequency with DPC sensitization.

Trimming left V 4 bases short and J 3 bases short, with 12 bases between. The germline CDR1 and CDR2 sequences are SEHNR and FQNEAQ (reference sequence). The CDR3 totals 14 residues. The time point was: pre-sensitization, week 0. As for treatment: therapeutic diphenylcyclopropenone sensitization with weekly scalp DPC. This clonotype has at least ten counts. What it binds is not known. Unique molecular identifiers were affixed to discrete cDNA molecules within the library. A single record per CDR3 protein comes from TCRdb applying MiXCR to the RACE reads. The table lists roughly 380,000 distinct CDR3 sequences, 4% to 6% of them singletons.

The source material was whole blood, sampled in connection with sensitization to the hapten diphenylcyclopropenone (DPC). This TCR was sampled from a woman between 45 and 65 years old with alopecia areata. Some clones in this sample may be carry-over from other donors' samples. The chain combines TRBV7-9 with TRBJ1-2; D is ambiguous. CDR3 loop: CASSSRRGDYGYTF. In DNA, the CDR3 is TGTGCCAGCAGCTCTCGGAGAGGAGACTATGGCTACACCTTC. Together with reference TRBV7-9 and TRBJ1-2, the CDR3 gives the full variable domain: DTGVSQNPRHKITKRGQNVTFRCDPISEHNRLYWYRQTLGQGPEFLTYFQNEAQLEKSRLLSDRFSAERPKGSFSTLEIQRTEQGDSAMYLCASSSRRGDYGYTFGSGTRLTVV.